This entry concerns a single TCR beta chain. Clones were sequenced by immunoSEQ multiplex PCR, and TCRdb holds only the in-frame ones, with some missing. The data show 150,000 to 200,000 clones, nearly 90% seen once. The data are from a study of cytomegalovirus exposure and HLA in healthy donors. Germline V gene sequence: CDR1 SGHNT, CDR2 YYREEE (reference sequence). There are 11 residues in the CDR3. V was pared by 4 bases and J by 1 base, with 2 bases between. The source of this sequence is a woman aged 18-29 years in good health and CMV-seropositive. The sequenced sample consisted of PBMCs. V and J are TRBV5-4 and TRBJ2-5; D gene unclear. CDR3 sequence (DNA): TGTGCCAGCAGCCTCCAAGAGACCCAGTACTTC. Translation: CASSLQETQYF.